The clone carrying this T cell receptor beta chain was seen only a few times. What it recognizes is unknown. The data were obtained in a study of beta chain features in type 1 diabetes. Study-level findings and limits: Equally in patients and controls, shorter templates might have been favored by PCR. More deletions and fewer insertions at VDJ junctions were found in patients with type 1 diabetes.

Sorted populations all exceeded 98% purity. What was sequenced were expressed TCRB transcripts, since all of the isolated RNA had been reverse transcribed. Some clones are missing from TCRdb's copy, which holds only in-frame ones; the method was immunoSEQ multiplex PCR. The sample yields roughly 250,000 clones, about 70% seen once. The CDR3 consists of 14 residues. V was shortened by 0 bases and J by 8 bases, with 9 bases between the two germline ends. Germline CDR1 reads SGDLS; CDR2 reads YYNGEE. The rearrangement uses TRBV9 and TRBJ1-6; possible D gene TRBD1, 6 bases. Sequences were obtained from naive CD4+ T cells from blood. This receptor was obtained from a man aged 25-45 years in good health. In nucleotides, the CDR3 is TGTGCCAGCAGCGTAGCCAGGGGTCATTCACCCCTCCACTTT. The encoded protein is CASSVARGHSPLHF.